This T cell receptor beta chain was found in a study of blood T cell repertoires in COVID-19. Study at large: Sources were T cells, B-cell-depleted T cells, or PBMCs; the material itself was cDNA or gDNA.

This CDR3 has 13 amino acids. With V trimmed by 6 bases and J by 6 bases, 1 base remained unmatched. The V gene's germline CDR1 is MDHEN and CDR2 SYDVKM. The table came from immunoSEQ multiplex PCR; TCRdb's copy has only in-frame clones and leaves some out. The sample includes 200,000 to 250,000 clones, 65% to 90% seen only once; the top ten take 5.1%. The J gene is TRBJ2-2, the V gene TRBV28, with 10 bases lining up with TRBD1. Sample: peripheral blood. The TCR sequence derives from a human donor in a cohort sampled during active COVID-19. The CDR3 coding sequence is TGTGCCAGCAGGACAGGGGGCCCCGGGGAGCTGTTTTTT. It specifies CASRTGGPGELFF.